This paragraph covers one TCR beta chain sequence. This specimen belongs to a study of patients and donors after allogeneic stem cell transplantation. In TCRdb, the RT-PCR reads were re-called with MiXCR into one record per CDR3 protein. The sample yields 800,000 to 1,000,000 distinct CDR3 sequences, about a sixth seen once. What was sequenced was blood, either unsorted or a sorted T cell fraction (not recorded which). The receptor was derived from a human donor who was either an allogeneic HSCT recipient or a stem cell or donor lymphocyte infusion donor (not recorded which). It is not recorded whose cells these are; they may come from a transplant donor.

The CDR3 DNA reads TGTGCCAGCAGCATAAGGGGACAACCATCTTTCTTT. Translation gives CASSIRGQPSFF. V gene TRBV6-6 combines with J gene TRBJ1-1, with D possibly being TRBD1 (6 bases). Germline assignment: CDR1 MNHNY and CDR2 SVGAGI (reference sequence). The length of the CDR3 is 12 residues. Trimming removed 6 bases at V and 12 bases at J, with 17 bases between.